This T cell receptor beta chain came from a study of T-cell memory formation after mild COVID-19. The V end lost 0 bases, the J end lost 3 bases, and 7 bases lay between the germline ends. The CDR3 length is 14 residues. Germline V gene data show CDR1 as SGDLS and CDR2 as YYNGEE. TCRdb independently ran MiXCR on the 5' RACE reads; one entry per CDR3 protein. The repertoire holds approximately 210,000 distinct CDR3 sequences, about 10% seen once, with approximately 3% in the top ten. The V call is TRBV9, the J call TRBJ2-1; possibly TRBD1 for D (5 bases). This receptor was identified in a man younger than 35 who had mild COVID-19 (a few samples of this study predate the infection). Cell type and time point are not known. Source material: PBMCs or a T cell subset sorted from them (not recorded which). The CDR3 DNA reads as TGTGCCAGCAGCGTAGAGGGGTTCTACAATGAGCAGTTCTTC. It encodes CASSVEGFYNEQFF.